This TCR beta chain was retrieved from a study of T-cell reconstitution after alpha-beta-depleted transplantation in children. Whole-study findings and limits: There were reportedly several hundred expanded graft clones from which alpha-beta T cells came about two months after transplant. Diversity and T-cell counts at one year after transplant derived mostly from new T cells. Recipient T cells and thymic progenitors that survived gave rise to the high TCRbeta diversity observed at day 60 in some patients.

During its preparation, the TCRbeta library received unique molecular identifiers. TCRdb recomputed calls from the PCR reads with MiXCR, one row per CDR3 protein. The sample has around 90,000 distinct CDR3 sequences; roughly a sixth are singletons. This clonotype was observed many times. Antigen specificity is unknown. CDR1 is SGDLS and CDR2 is YYNGEE in the germline V gene. The CDR3 runs 15 residues. Trimming took off 0 bases at V and 4 bases at J, with 11 bases between the two ends. The sequence was obtained from a male patient between 2 and 9 years old who had a stem cell transplant for acute lymphoblastic leukemia, so the T cells may come from the graft donor. The genes are TRBV9 and TRBJ1-5; the D is unclear. Sequences were derived from PBMCs, mostly from graft donor cells, sampled 180 days after TCRalphabeta/CD19-depleted stem cell transplant. The CDR3 spells CASSVGELRNQPQHF. DNA for the CDR3: TGTGCCAGCAGCGTAGGGGAGTTAAGGAATCAGCCCCAGCATTTT.